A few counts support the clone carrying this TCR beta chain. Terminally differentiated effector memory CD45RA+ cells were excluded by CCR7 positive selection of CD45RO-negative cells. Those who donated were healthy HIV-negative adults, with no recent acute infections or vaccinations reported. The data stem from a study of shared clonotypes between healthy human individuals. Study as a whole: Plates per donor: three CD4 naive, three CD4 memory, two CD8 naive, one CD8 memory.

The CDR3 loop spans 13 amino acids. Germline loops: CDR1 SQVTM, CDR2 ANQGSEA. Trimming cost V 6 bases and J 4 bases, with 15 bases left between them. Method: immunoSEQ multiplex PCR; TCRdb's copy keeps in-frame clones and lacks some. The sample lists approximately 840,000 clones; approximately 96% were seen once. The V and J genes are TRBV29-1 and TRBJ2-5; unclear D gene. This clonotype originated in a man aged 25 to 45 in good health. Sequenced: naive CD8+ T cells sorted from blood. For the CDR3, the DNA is TGCAGCGTCCTCGGTGAATCTTTAGAGACCCAGTACTTC. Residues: CSVLGESLETQYF.